The sequence of this T cell receptor beta chain was determined in a study of shared T cell receptors in the human thymus. The table came from immunoSEQ multiplex PCR; TCRdb's copy has only in-frame clones and leaves some out. Of roughly 560,000 clones in the sample, 75% to 85% were seen once. CDR1 and CDR2 (germline): MNHEY, SMNVEV (reference sequence). V shed 1 base and J shed 6 bases, with 13 bases lying between them. This CDR3 has 15 residues. This clone was seen only a few times. The sample also formed part of further work on human thymus T cells. From that paper: The study used thymus tissue resected during corrective heart surgery. Apparent bias marked the V and J gene usage of thymic and blood repertoires. Related work found strong thymic repertoire overlap between unrelated individuals.

The sequence was collected from a boy younger than two with a congenital heart defect. The chain employs TRBV27 and TRBJ2-1, with a tentative D call TRBD2 (5 bases). Sequenced material: thymocytes. CDR3 amino acids: CASSLLRPGSNEQFF. The DNA of the CDR3 is TGTGCCAGCAGTTTATTACGACCGGGAAGCAATGAGCAGTTCTTC.